This note documents a single T cell receptor beta chain sequence. Antigen unknown. Amplification of TCR beta CDR3 regions was performed using RNA transcripts as template. When the TCR CDR3 underwent first-round RT-PCR, the HTBI primer set was used. From the multiplex PCR reads, TCRdb called clonotypes with MiXCR, one entry per CDR3 protein. The sample shows some 720,000 distinct CDR3 sequences, approximately 16% of them seen only once. The data belong to a study of T cells in Graves' hyperthyroidism and ophthalmopathy. Study in general: It was at initial diagnosis, before any treatment, that peripheral blood was collected.

It was uncontrolled infection, other autoimmune disease, pregnancy or lactation that excluded patients. Study results and limitations: Classification by a 13 V-J model distinguished ophthalmopathy from stable hyperthyroidism. Peripheral blood also featured most of the thyroid clonotypes expanded above 0.001.

The source of this sequence is a man younger than 35 with Graves' hyperthyroidism. The sequencing input was blood.

This CDR3 reads CSAPRGGDTQYF. The CDR3 DNA sequence: TGCAGTGCCCCCAGGGGCGGAGATACGCAGTATTTT. The gene calls are TRBV20-1 and TRBJ2-3, with D maybe TRBD1 (6 bases). V was clipped by 6 bases and J by 5 bases, with 12 bases between them. CDR3 size: 12 residues. Germline lookup yields CDR1 DFQATT and CDR2 SNEGSKA (reference sequence).